This T cell receptor (beta chain) appears in the sequencing data of a study of shared clonotypes between healthy human individuals. Study at large: Donors consisted of a couple of women and three men between 18 and 49.

Sequencing was at deep level. Libraries were prepared by immunoSEQ multiplex PCR; TCRdb keeps only in-frame clonotypes and omits some of them. The data show 150,000 to 200,000 clones, with over 85% seen just once and around 0.067% held by the top ten. The study enrolled healthy HIV-negative adults without recent acute infections or vaccinations as donors. The CDR3 covers 15 residues. V shed 4 bases and J 6 bases; nucleotides not matched to a gene: 8. CDR1 is SGHRS and CDR2 is YFSETQ in the germline V gene. The chain carries TRBV5-1 and TRBJ2-7; 12 positions match TRBD2. Specimen: naive CD4+ T cells sorted from blood. Regarding subset: CD45RA+ positively selected. The sequence was obtained from a woman in her 30s in good health. The CDR3 sequence: CASSIRLAGVGEQYF. CDR3 nucleotides: TGCGCCAGCAGCATCCGACTAGCGGGAGTAGGCGAGCAGTACTTC. Supplemented by reference TRBV5-1 and TRBJ2-7, the full variable domain reads KAGVTQTPRYLIKTRGQQVTLSCSPISGHRSVSWYQQTPGQGLQFLFEYFSETQRNKGNFPGRFSGRQFSNSRSEMNVSTLELGDSALYLCASSIRLAGVGEQYFGPGTRLTVT.